Presented here are 8 T cell receptor beta chains from one specimen sequenced in a study of spatial heterogeneity in lung cancer (dated by TCRdb to about 2019). In the paper's terms, the time point label means: sample taken at primary tumor resection. TCR sequencing used whole RNA extracted from tumor and nontumor lung tissue, or from cryopreserved PBMC samples, without cell sorting. The library came from 5' RACE. Data came from a NextSeq 500. TCRdb took the public reads, trimmed them with fastp at Q25, ran MiXCR for clone calling and kept in-frame beta chains. Rows matching on CDR3 protein sequence are summarized as one entry with the most common DNA and genes. The sample contains 26,000 or so distinct CDR3 sequences, roughly 8.4% of them found a single time. The ten biggest clones cover 36% of the sample. The input for sequencing was PBMCs, taken at surgery. The receptors shown here come from a female donor with early-stage non-small cell lung cancer.

This clonotype was counted at least ten times. The V gene is TRBV13, the J gene TRBJ1-1; a possible D gene is TRBD1 (5 bases). V lost 6 bases and J 7 bases, leaving 12 bases between the germline ends. CDR1 and CDR2 (germline): PRHDT, FYEKMQ (reference sequence). CDR3 length: 12 residues. The chain's CDR3 is CASSLGRGEAFF. DNA of the CDR3: TGTGCCAGCAGTCTAGGGAGGGGTGAAGCTTTCTTT. The full variable domain, completed using reference TRBV13 and TRBJ1-1, is AAGVIQSPRHLIKEKRETATLKCYPIPRHDTVYWYQQGPGQDPQFLISFYEKMQSDKGSIPDRFSAQQFSDYHSELNMSSLELGDSALYFCASSLGRGEAFFGQGTRLTVV.

This clonotype was detected many times. V and J are TRBV20-1 and TRBJ2-7, with TRBD2 matching over 7 bases. The CDR3 covers 11 residues. V shed 6 bases and J 3 bases; nucleotides not matched to a gene: 2. Germline V gives CDR1 DFQATT, CDR2 SNEGSKA (reference sequence). Here the CDR3 reads CSAGTNYEQYV. In nucleotides, the CDR3 is TGCAGTGCCGGGACTAACTACGAGCAGTACGTC.

The sample holds a few counts of this clonotype. A much larger clone is a single base away; this may be a read error. V is TRBV6-2 or TRBV6-3 and J is TRBJ2-1; D not resolved. CDR3 length equals 16 residues. Germline assignment: CDR1 MNHEY and CDR2 SVGEGT. Deletions cut 6 bases from V and 7 bases from J, with 22 bases between. DNA for the CDR3: TGTGCCAGCAGCCCTCAGAGTCGGGCGTCACCTAATGAGCAGTTCTTC. This translates into CASSPQSRASPNEQFF.

V is TRBV12-3 or TRBV12-4 and J is TRBJ1-5; D not certain. The V and J ends lost 3 bases and 1 base respectively, with 10 bases between them. The CDR3 spans 15 residues. The CDR3 here is CASSFHSASNQPQHF. The CDR3 DNA is TGTGCCAGCAGTTTTCACAGCGCAAGCAATCAGCCCCAGCATTTT.

The rearrangement links TRBV28 to TRBJ2-1; D unclear. This CDR3 has 12 residues. The germline gives CDR1 MDHEN, CDR2 SYDVKM. V shed 4 bases and J shed 9 bases, with 10 bases lying between them. CDR3 DNA sequence: TGTGCCAGCAGTTCCCCCCCGGGTGAGCAGTTCTTC. Its protein product is CASSSPPGEQFF.

This clonotype was recorded at least ten times. V usage is TRBV23-1 and J usage is TRBJ2-6; 7 positions agree with TRBD1. TRBV23-1 is filed as an ORF, its function uncertain. V was clipped by 3 bases and J by 0 bases; unmatched bases: 14. CDR3 length: 20 residues. The CDR3 nucleotides are TGCGCCAGCAGTCAGGAACCGGGACAGTCTTCAGTCTCTGGGGCCAACGTCCTGACTTTC. It is translated as CASSQEPGQSSVSGANVLTF.

This clonotype was found a few times. V is TRBV28 and J is TRBJ2-1; 13 bases fit TRBD2. Losses at the gene ends were 2 bases for V and 8 bases for J; bases not matched to a gene: 6. Germline V lookup: CDR1 MDHEN, CDR2 SYDVKM. The CDR3 is made up of 16 amino acids. In DNA form, the CDR3 reads TGTGCCAGCAGTTTAGAACTAGCGGGAGGGCCCTATGAGCAGTTCTTC. Amino acid sequence: CASSLELAGGPYEQFF.

This clonotype was seen more than once but under ten times. The genes are TRBV7-9 and TRBJ2-1, with 13 bases aligning to TRBD2. Germline CDR1 reads SEHNR; CDR2 reads FQNEAQ (reference sequence). The CDR3 is 20 residues long. V lost 5 bases, J lost 1 base, and 14 bases stayed unmatched. CDR3: CASSLRRTSGSIGSYNEQFF. The CDR3 nucleotides are TGTGCCAGCAGCCTTAGGAGGACTAGCGGGAGCATAGGGTCCTACAATGAGCAGTTCTTC.